The clone carrying this T cell receptor (beta chain) was seen more than once but under ten times. Its cognate antigen is unknown. This sample stems from a study of T cell repertoires in aging, cancer and after chemotherapy. Looking at the study overall: Over several months to years, re-sampled healthy donor repertoires clearly shared clones.

The study, taken as a whole, reports: In each cancer cohort, median generation probability increased across chemotherapy, suggesting thymic output rebounded. Untreated cancer patients had significantly lower blood TCR diversity than age-matched healthy donors.

TCR beta rearrangements were amplified from peripheral blood genomic DNA. Rearranged V-D-J TRB sequences were amplified with a mixed TRB-A/B primer pool. From the multiplex PCR reads, TCRdb called clonotypes with MiXCR, one entry per CDR3 protein. The repertoire holds just under 10,000 distinct CDR3 sequences, approximately 35% seen once, with over 9.5% in the top ten. Per germline, CDR1 LNHDA and CDR2 SQIVND (reference sequence). V gave up 2 bases and J gave up 7 bases, with 22 bases separating them. The CDR3 covers 17 residues. Sequencing input: blood. This sequence joins TRBV19 and TRBJ2-3; D may be TRBD1 (8 bases). This clonotype originated in a human donor in good health. In DNA form, the CDR3 reads TGTGCCAGTAGTATATCGCACAGGGGGGGAAGTGTGAATACGCAGTATTTT. This codes for CASSISHRGGSVNTQYF.